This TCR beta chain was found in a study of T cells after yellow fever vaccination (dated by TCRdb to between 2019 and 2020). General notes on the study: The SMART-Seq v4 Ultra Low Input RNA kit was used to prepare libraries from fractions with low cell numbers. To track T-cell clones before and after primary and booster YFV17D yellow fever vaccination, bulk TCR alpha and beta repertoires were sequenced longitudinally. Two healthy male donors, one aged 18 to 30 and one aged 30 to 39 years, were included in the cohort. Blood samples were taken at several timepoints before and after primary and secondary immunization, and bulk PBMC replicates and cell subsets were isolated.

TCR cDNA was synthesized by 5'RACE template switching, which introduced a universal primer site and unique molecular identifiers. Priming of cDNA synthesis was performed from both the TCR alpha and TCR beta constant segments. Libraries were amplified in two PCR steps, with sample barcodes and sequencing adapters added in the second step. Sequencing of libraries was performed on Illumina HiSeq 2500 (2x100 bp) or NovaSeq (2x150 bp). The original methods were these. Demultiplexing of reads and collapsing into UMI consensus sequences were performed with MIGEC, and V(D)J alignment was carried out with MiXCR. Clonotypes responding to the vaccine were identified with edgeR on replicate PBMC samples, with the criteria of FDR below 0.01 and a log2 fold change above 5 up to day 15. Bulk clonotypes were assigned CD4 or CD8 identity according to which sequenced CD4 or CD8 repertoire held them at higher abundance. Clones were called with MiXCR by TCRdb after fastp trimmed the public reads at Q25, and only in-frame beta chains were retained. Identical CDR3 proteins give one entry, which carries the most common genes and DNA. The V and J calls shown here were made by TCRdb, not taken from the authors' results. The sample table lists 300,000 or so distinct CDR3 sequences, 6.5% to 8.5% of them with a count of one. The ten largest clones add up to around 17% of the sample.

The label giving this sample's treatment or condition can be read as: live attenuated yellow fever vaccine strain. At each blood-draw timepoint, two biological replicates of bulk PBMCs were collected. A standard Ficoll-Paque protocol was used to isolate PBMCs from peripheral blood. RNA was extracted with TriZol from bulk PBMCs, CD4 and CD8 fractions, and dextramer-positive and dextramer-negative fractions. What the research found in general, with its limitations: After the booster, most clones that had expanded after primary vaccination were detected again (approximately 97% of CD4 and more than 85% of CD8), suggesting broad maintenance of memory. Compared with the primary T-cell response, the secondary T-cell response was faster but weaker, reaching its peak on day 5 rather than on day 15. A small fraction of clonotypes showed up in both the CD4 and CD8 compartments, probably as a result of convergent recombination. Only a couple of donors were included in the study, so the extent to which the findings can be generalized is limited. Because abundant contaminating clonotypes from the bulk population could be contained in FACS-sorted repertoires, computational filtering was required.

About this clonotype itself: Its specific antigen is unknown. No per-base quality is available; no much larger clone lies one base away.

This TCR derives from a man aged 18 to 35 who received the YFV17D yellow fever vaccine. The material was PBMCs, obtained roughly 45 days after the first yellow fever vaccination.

CDR3 reads: CASSPKLAGGYNEQFF. In nucleotide form, the sequence is TGTGCCAGCTCACCAAAGCTAGCGGGGGGGTACAATGAGCAGTTCTTC. The sequence joins TRBV18 to TRBJ2-1; TRBD2 agrees with 12 junctional bases. Based on the germline V gene, the CDR1 and CDR2 sequences are KGHSH and LQKENI. V ends up 2 bases short and J 4 bases short, with an unmatched junction base count of 3. Including the terminal cysteine and phenylalanine, the CDR3 comprises 16 residues. Only the CDR3 DNA is retained, 48 bases long and in frame from the first base.